These 9 T cell receptor beta chains were all obtained from the same sample, sequenced in a study of immune cell composition in non-small cell lung cancer. Normal lung was sampled as far from the tumour as possible, at least 3 cm. TCRdb keeps only in-frame clones here, not all; method: immunoSEQ multiplex PCR. The table has approximately 3,500 clones, 60% to 80% seen once. What was sequenced was non-adjacent lung tissue. The source is a human donor with non-small cell lung cancer.

This chain uses TRBV7-3 with TRBJ2-1, with TRBD1 matching over 8 bases. The CDR3 sequence is 17 residues long. Germline V gene sequence: CDR1 SGHTA, CDR2 FQGTGA. V shed 2 bases and J 4 bases; nucleotides not matched to a gene: 10. CDR3 in DNA: TGTGCCAGCAGCTTAGGGGAAGGGACAGGAAATTACAATGAGCAGTTCTTC. It translates to CASSLGEGTGNYNEQFF. The entire variable domain, with the rest obtained from reference TRBV7-3 and TRBJ2-1, is as follows: GAGVSQTPSNKVTEKGKYVELRCDPISGHTALYWYRQSLGQGPEFLIYFQGTGAADDSGLPNDRFFAVRPEGSVSTLKIQRTERGDSAVYLCASSLGEGTGNYNEQFFGPGTRLTVL.

The genes are TRBV7-9 and TRBJ2-3, with TRBD2 identical over 8 bases. V was pared by 2 bases and J by 2 bases, with 3 bases of the junction left unmatched. Germline V gives CDR1 SEHNR, CDR2 FQNEAQ (reference sequence). CDR3 length: 15 amino acids. The CDR3 region is CASSLRGGLTDTQYF. For the CDR3, the DNA is TGTGCCAGCAGCTTACGCGGGGGGCTCACAGATACGCAGTATTTT.

The CDR3 DNA reads TGTGCCAGCACCCTGTACGGGACAGAGTCTAACTATGGCTACACCTTC. Translated: CASTLYGTESNYGYTF. The chain has TRBV5-5 and TRBJ1-2; 7 nucleotides match TRBD1. The germline gives CDR1 SGHKS, CDR2 YYEKEE (reference sequence). This CDR3 is built from 16 residues. J lost 0 bases, V lost 6 bases, and 11 bases had no gene match. Complete variable domain (other parts from reference TRBV5-5 and TRBJ1-2): DAGVTQSPTHLIKTRGQQVTLRCSPISGHKSVSWYQQVLGQGPQFIFQYYEKEERGRGNFPDRFSARQFPNYSSELNVNALLLGDSALYLCASTLYGTESNYGYTFGSGTRLTVV.

This clone was detected a few times. The same CDR3 can be traced to other DNA sequences in this sample. The chain combines TRBV5-6 with TRBJ1-5; no definite D call. Trimming cost V 0 bases and J 4 bases, with 14 bases left between them. The CDR3 totals 16 residues. The V gene's germline CDR1 is SGHDT and CDR2 YYEEEE. DNA for the CDR3: TGTGCCAGCAGCTTGGCCTTGGGGAGAGGAAATCAGCCCCAGCATTTT. This translates into CASSLALGRGNQPQHF. The full variable domain, completed using reference TRBV5-6 and TRBJ1-5, is DAGVTQSPTHLIKTRGQQVTLRCSPKSGHDTVSWYQQALGQGPQFIFQYYEEEERQRGNFPDRFSGHQFPNYSSELNVNALLLGDSALYLCASSLALGRGNQPQHFGDGTRLSIL.

This chain links TRBV30 with TRBJ1-1; a weak D match, TRBD1 (6 bases). The CDR3 spans 13 residues. Germline V lookup: CDR1 GTSNPN, CDR2 SVGIG (reference sequence). Trimming took 0 bases from V and 5 from J, leaving 10 bases between them. CDR3 region: CAWSVGGDTEAFF. CDR3 in DNA: TGTGCCTGGAGTGTAGGGGGGGATACTGAAGCTTTCTTT. Variable domain in full (rest from reference TRBV30 and TRBJ1-1): SQTIHQWPATLVQPVGSPLSLECTVEGTSNPNLYWYRQAAGRGLQLLFYSVGIGQISSEVPQNLSASRPQDRQFILSSKKLLLSDSGFYLCAWSVGGDTEAFFGQGTRLTVV.

This chain joins TRBV28 and TRBJ2-3, with D uncertain. The germline CDR1 and CDR2 sequences are MDHEN and SYDVKM. The CDR3 extends over 17 amino acids. V shed 8 bases and J shed 5 bases, with 26 bases lying between them. CDR3 coding DNA: TGTGCCAGCGAAAAACTATCCGTAAAGGCAGCGAAAGATACGCAGTATTTT. It specifies CASEKLSVKAAKDTQYF.

This clone has just a few counts. The chain recombines TRBV28 with TRBJ1-2; 7 bases are a match to TRBD1. Trimming removed 3 bases from V and 1 base from J; junction bases left unmatched: 11. The CDR3 loop spans 17 amino acids. From germline, CDR1 is MDHEN and CDR2 SYDVKM. The CDR3 reads CASSLLLGQVDNYGYTF. CDR3 nucleotide sequence: TGTGCCAGCAGTTTGCTCCTAGGACAGGTTGATAACTATGGCTACACCTTC.

The genes are TRBV5-5 and TRBJ1-5; TRBD1 might be the D (5 bases). The CDR3 length is 15 residues. Germline V lookup: CDR1 SGHKS, CDR2 YYEKEE (reference sequence). Trimming removed 0 bases at V and 3 bases at J, with 10 bases between. CDR3 nucleotides: TGTGCCAGCAGCTTGGAGGAGGGGTTCAATCAGCCCCAGCATTTT. Its translation is CASSLEEGFNQPQHF.

The J gene is TRBJ1-5, the V gene TRBV6-6, with D perhaps matching TRBD1 (5 bases). The CDR3 is 15 residues long. Germline V gene sequence: CDR1 MNHNY, CDR2 SVGAGI (reference sequence). V dropped 5 bases and J dropped 7 bases, with 18 bases sitting between them. DNA of the CDR3: TGTGCCAGCAGTAATGGGATAGGGGTCCCCCAGCCCCAGCATTTT. Its translation: CASSNGIGVPQPQHF.